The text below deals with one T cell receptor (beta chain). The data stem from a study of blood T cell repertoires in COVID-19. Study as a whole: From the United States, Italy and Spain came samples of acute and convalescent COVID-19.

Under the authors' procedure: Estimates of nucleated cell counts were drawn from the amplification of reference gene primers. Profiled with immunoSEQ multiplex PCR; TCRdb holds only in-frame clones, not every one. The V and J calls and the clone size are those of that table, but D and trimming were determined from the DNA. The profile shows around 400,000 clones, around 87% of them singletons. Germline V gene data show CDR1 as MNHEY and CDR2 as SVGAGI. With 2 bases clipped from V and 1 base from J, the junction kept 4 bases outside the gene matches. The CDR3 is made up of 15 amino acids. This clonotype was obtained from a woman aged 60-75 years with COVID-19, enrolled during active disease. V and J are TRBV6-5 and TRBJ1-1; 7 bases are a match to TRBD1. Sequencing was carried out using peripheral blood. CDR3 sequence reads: CASSYPGQANTEAFF. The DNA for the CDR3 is TGTGCCAGCAGTTACCCCGGACAGGCGAACACTGAAGCTTTCTTT.